This TCR beta chain is from a study of cytomegalovirus exposure and HLA in healthy donors. The V end lost 1 base, the J end lost 4 bases, and 10 bases lay between the germline ends. CDR3 size: 15 residues. CDR1 and CDR2 (germline): SGHVS, FQNEAQ. The study ran its PCR with 60 Vbeta and 13 Jbeta primers. Sequencing used immunoSEQ multiplex PCR; TCRdb keeps in-frame clones, though not all of them. The repertoire includes about 170,000 clones, just over 75% of them detected once, and 1.2% to 1.5% sits in the top ten. What was sequenced was PBMCs. The V gene is TRBV7-8, the J gene TRBJ2-2, with D maybe TRBD2 (6 bases). This TCR was sampled from a woman in her twenties or thirties in good health and CMV-seropositive. The CDR3 DNA sequence: TGTGCCAGCAGCTTAGTACTAGCTACCACCGGGGAGCTGTTTTTT. It yields the protein CASSLVLATTGELFF.